This TCR beta chain was sequenced for a study of spatial heterogeneity in lung cancer. This clonotype was found once. Relative to the germline gene, one junction end is altered; a read error may explain this. The CDR3 is 14 amino acids. One entry per CDR3 protein, called by TCRdb with MiXCR from the 5' RACE reads. The table records over 70,000 distinct CDR3 sequences, 8% to 9% of them present only once. Time point here: blood at routine non-recurrence follow-up after resection. V and J are TRBV12-3 or TRBV12-4 and TRBJ1-5, with TRBD1 as a possible D gene (6 bases). This material consisted of PBMCs, taken at follow-up. The TCR was taken from a female donor with early-stage non-small cell lung cancer. CDR3 nucleotides: TGTGCCAGCAGTTCAAGGGGGGGCAATCAGCTCCAGCATTTT. It translates to CASSSRGGNQLQHF.